This entry is about one TCR beta chain. Its specificity is not known. Germline CDR1 SGHTS, CDR2 YDEGEE. The germline V and J ends were trimmed by 4 bases and 3 bases, with 17 bases remaining between them. The CDR3 runs to 16 residues. The PCR employed 60 Vbeta primers together with 13 Jbeta primers. Clones were sequenced by immunoSEQ multiplex PCR, and TCRdb holds only the in-frame ones, with some missing. The data contain roughly 190,000 clones, about four fifths of them seen just once; the ten biggest clones take up around 3.7%. This entry comes from a study of cytomegalovirus exposure and HLA in healthy donors. Regarding the study as a whole: In an earlier analysis, about 87% or about 30%: the productive usage of most TCR beta V segments.

The J gene is TRBJ2-1, the V gene TRBV5-8; perhaps TRBD1 as D (7 bases). The sample was PBMCs. The receptor was derived from a man aged 35-49 years in good health and CMV-seropositive. The CDR3 nucleotides read TGTGCCAGCAGCCACGCGGGGACAGAGGGCTACAATGAGCAGTTCTTC. Protein: CASSHAGTEGYNEQFF.